The 19 T cell receptor beta chains given below trace back to one sample, sequenced in a study of CD8+ T cells in alopecia areata. Isolated RNA was reverse transcribed into cDNA used as the sequencing template. Repertoires were generated with immunoSEQ multiplex PCR, while TCRdb's copy carries only in-frame clones and drops some. This sample carries over 100,000 clones, none of them present only once. What was sequenced was lesional skin. These receptors all stem from a C3H/HeJ mouse with alopecia areata. This line is of MHC haplotype H2-k.

This clone has just a few counts. Genes here carry mouse names. With the read ending 4 residues before the CDR3 end, the germline J gene is used to fill in that end. V usage is TRBV13-3 and J usage is TRBJ1-4; 8 positions match TRBD1. The CDR3 length is 14 residues. V dropped 5 bases and J dropped 5; count of bases not matched to a gene: 5. Germline V gives CDR1 NNHDY, CDR2 SYVADS. CDR3: CASRGQANNERLFF. Incomplete CDR3 DNA: TGTGCCAGCAGGGGACAGGCCAATAACGAA.

This clone was counted many times. Each gene name is a mouse one. The read falls 4 residues short of the CDR3 end, and the missing part is taken from the germline J gene. V gene TRBV1 combines with J gene TRBJ2-7; TRBD2 might be the D (6 bases). This CDR3 comprises 13 residues. Germline loops: CDR1 NSQYPW, CDR2 LRSPGD (reference sequence). V lost 5 bases and J 0 bases, leaving 8 bases between the germline ends. CDR3 bases read: TGCACCTGCAGTTCGGGGGGCTCCTAT. This sequence encodes CTCSSGGSY. The whole CDR3 protein is CTCSSGGSYEQYF.

A remark on this clone: Mouse germline and gene names are used. The CDR3 goes on 4 residues after the read ends, and that part is filled in from the germline J gene. V and J are TRBV13-3 and TRBJ2-1, with 8 bases identical to TRBD2. With V trimmed by 5 bases and J by 0 bases, 4 bases remained unmatched. The CDR3 loop spans 15 amino acids. The germline V gene encodes CDR1 NNHDY and CDR2 SYVADS. CDR3 bases read: TGTGCCAGCAGCCTTACTGGGGGTAACTATGCT. Its protein is CASSLTGGNYA. The CDR3 in full is CASSLTGGNYAEQFF.

Concerning this clone: Gene and germline names: mouse. The CDR3 end is not reached by the read, which stops 4 residues before it; the germline J gene fills it in. This chain uses TRBV13-1 with TRBJ2-7; 10 bases are shared with TRBD2. The CDR3 totals 13 residues. Germline loops: CDR1 NSHNY, CDR2 SYGAGN. The CDR3 protein is CASSAGLGDEQYF. CDR3 DNA, as far as it was read: TGTGCCAGCAGTGCCGGACTGGGGGAT.

This clone was counted a few times. The listed genes are named as in mouse. The CDR3 goes on 4 residues after the read ends, and that part is filled in from the germline J gene. This chain links TRBV13-3 with TRBJ2-2, with 11 bases that match TRBD1. Germline V gene data show CDR1 as NNHDY and CDR2 as SYVADS. The CDR3 is 15 residues long. Trimming removed 9 bases from V and 4 bases from J; junction bases left unmatched: 8. The CDR3 region is CATRTGGDATGQLYF. CDR3 DNA, as far as it was read: TGTGCCACCCGGACAGGGGGCGATGCCACCGGG.

As concerns this clone: Mouse gene names and germline throughout. The sequence runs out 4 residues before the end of the CDR3; the remainder is reconstructed from the germline J gene. Other nucleotide sequences in the sample specify the same CDR3. The chain has TRBV31 and TRBJ1-1; D unclear. The CDR3 extends over 14 amino acids. The germline gives CDR1 GKSSPN, CDR2 SITVG. V lost 3 bases, J lost 0 bases, and 11 bases lay in between. Incomplete CDR3 DNA: TGTGCCTGGAGCCCCGACAATGCAAACACA. It translates to CAWSPDNANT. The CDR3 in its entirety is CAWSPDNANTEVFF.

This clone was counted between two and nine times. Gene names follow the mouse nomenclature. Coverage ceases 4 residues before the CDR3 finishes, and the germline J gene fills in the end. The chain has TRBV13-3 and TRBJ2-1; possible D gene TRBD1, 6 bases. Deletions cut 10 bases from V and 1 base from J, with 9 bases between. This CDR3 is 12 amino acids long. Per the germline V gene, CDR1 is NNHDY and CDR2 is SYVADS. CDR3 DNA (partial): TGTGCCGCAGGGGACAACTATGCT. Translated, it gives CAAGDNYA. The full-length CDR3 reads as CAAGDNYAEQFF.

This clone came up many times. Gene labels here are mouse ones. CDR3 residues: CASSAGTKGDTEVFF. The covered CDR3 bases are TGTGCCAGCAGTGCCGGGACAAAGGGGGACACA. The chain uses TRBV13-3 and TRBJ1-1; D may be TRBD1 (6 bases). The CDR3 extends 4 residues past the end of the read, so its final part is completed from the germline J gene. Germline V lookup: CDR1 NNHDY, CDR2 SYVADS. This CDR3 region has 15 residues. The V end was cut by 3 bases, the J end by 3 bases, with 15 bases between.

Turning to this clone: Mouse names are used for the genes. Incomplete CDR3 DNA: TGCACCTGCAGTGCGACGGGACTGGGGGATGCAGAA. Protein: CTCSATGLGDAE. The whole CDR3 sequence is CTCSATGLGDAETLYF. The chain joins TRBV1 to TRBJ2-3, with 11 bases fitting TRBD2. The read ends 4 residues shy of where the CDR3 ends; the end is completed using the germline J gene. Germline CDR1 is NSQYPW and CDR2 is LRSPGD (reference sequence). The CDR3 is 16 residues long. Losses at the gene ends were 3 bases for V and 2 bases for J; bases not matched to a gene: 4.

Points on this clone: The genes are named according to mouse. The CDR3 here is CASSIRDRIYAEQFF. The DNA read from the CDR3 is TGTGCCAGCAGTATCCGGGACAGAATCTATGCT. The chain links TRBV19 to TRBJ2-1; 7 bases line up with TRBD1. The observed sequence ends 4 residues before the CDR3 terminus, with the missing tail filled in from the germline J gene. Looked up from germline, CDR1 is FNHDT and CDR2 is SITEND (reference sequence). The CDR3 length is 15 residues. Trimming at V came to 2 bases and at J to 3 bases, leaving 5 bases not matched to a gene.

This clone was detected only a few times. Any gene name here is a mouse gene name. The sequenced part of the CDR3 DNA is TGTGCCAGCAAGTCTGGGGGGTCCTCCTAT. It specifies CASKSGGSSY. The whole CDR3 sequence is CASKSGGSSYEQYF. The genes are TRBV13-3 and TRBJ2-7, with 8 nucleotides matching TRBD2. The sequenced fragment ends 4 residues before the CDR3 boundary, so the rest is inferred from the germline J gene. The germline V gene encodes CDR1 NNHDY and CDR2 SYVADS. V shed 6 bases and J 0 bases; nucleotides not matched to a gene: 5. The CDR3 is made up of 14 amino acids.

This clone was counted a few times. Gene names are mouse gene names. The read finishes 4 residues shy of the CDR3 end, and the germline J gene is used to complete it. V and J are TRBV16 and TRBJ1-1, with no clear D. The V and J ends lost 1 base and 4 bases respectively, with 7 bases between them. This CDR3 has 13 amino acids. The germline V gene encodes CDR1 SGHSA and CDR2 FRNQAP. The CDR3 DNA, read in part, is TGTGCAAGCAGCTTAGGAGACATCACA. Protein: CASSLGDIT. The CDR3, in full, reads CASSLGDITEVFF.

Concerning this clone: Mouse gene names and germline throughout. The DNA ends 4 residues before the CDR3 does, and the rest of the CDR3 is filled in from the germline J gene. The rearrangement uses TRBV1 and TRBJ2-2, with D maybe TRBD2 (6 bases). This CDR3 comprises 16 residues. The V and J ends lost 0 bases and 4 bases respectively, with 12 bases between them. Germline values: CDR1 NSQYPW, CDR2 LRSPGD (reference sequence). The CDR3 loop is CTCSADRWGSTGQLYF. CDR3 DNA (partial): TGCACCTGCAGTGCAGATCGCTGGGGAAGCACCGGG.

Turning to this clone: These gene names are mouse names. The sequenced fragment ends 4 residues before the CDR3 boundary, so the rest is inferred from the germline J gene. The genes are TRBV19 and TRBJ2-1; TRBD1 matches 8 bases. The ends lost 7 bases at V and 5 bases at J; junction bases unmatched: 5. Germline V CDR1 and CDR2: FNHDT, SITEND (reference sequence). The CDR3 contains 13 residues. The CDR3 loop reads CASSKTGDAEQFF. Partial CDR3 DNA: TGTGCCAGCTCCAAGACAGGGGATGCT.

This clone came up many times. Each gene name is a mouse one. The read stops 4 residues short of the end of the CDR3; the missing end is completed from the germline J gene. Distinct nucleotide sequences in the sample also encode this CDR3. The chain joins TRBV13-3 to TRBJ2-1; 8 positions agree with TRBD2. Germline V gene data show CDR1 as NNHDY and CDR2 as SYVADS. With V trimmed by 5 bases and J by 0 bases, 4 bases remained unmatched. The CDR3 totals 15 residues. The CDR3 DNA, read in part, is TGTGCCAGCAGCGGACTGGGCCCTAACTATGCT. Its protein product is CASSGLGPNYA. The entire CDR3 reads CASSGLGPNYAEQFF.

This clone came up a few times. Gene names are mouse gene names. Read sequence stops 4 residues before the CDR3 end, and the germline J gene provides the missing end. This rearrangement joins TRBV13-3 to TRBJ1-2, with unresolved D. V was clipped by 2 bases and J by 3 bases, with 5 bases between them. The CDR3 runs to 12 residues. The germline V gene encodes CDR1 NNHDY and CDR2 SYVADS. The CDR3 DNA, read in part, is TGTGCCAGCAGTGAGTTGGACTCC. Protein: CASSELDS. The CDR3, in full, reads CASSELDSDYTF.

In its sample, this clone was seen many times. Germline and genes: mouse. The read halts 4 residues ahead of the CDR3 end, with the missing end drawn from the germline J gene. V gene TRBV13-3 combines with J gene TRBJ2-7, with 11 bases identical to TRBD1. This CDR3 spans 15 amino acids. Germline values: CDR1 NNHDY, CDR2 SYVADS. The CDR3 bases that were read are TGTGCCAGCAGTGATGCCCGGGACAGGGGGGAT. Translating it yields CASSDARDRGD. The complete CDR3 reads CASSDARDRGDEQYF.

This clone was seen only a few times. Gene names refer to mouse genes. The read terminates 4 residues ahead of where the CDR3 ends, so the germline J gene completes it. The rearrangement uses TRBV19 and TRBJ2-4; 9 nucleotides agree with TRBD2. Germline CDR1 and CDR2: FNHDT and SITEND (reference sequence). The trim removed 1 base at V and 0 bases at J, leaving 3 bases unmatched. This CDR3 has 16 residues. CDR3 bases read: TGTGCCAGCAGTATATCACTGGGGGGTAGTCAAAAC. Residues: CASSISLGGSQN. The full CDR3 protein is CASSISLGGSQNTLYF.

This clone was seen many times. At residue 12, TCRdb's protein disagrees with the DNA translation; the protein shown here derives from the DNA. These gene names are mouse names. Sequencing ends 3 residues short of the CDR3 end; the germline J gene provides the rest. The chain links TRBV13-3 to TRBJ1-3; 7 bases are a match to TRBD1. CDR3 length equals 15 residues. The germline V gene encodes CDR1 NNHDY and CDR2 SYVADS. V lost 2 bases and J lost 4; bases outside the gene matches: 6. Here the CDR3 reads CASSEMTGIGNTLYF. The covered CDR3 bases are TGTGCCAGCAGTGAAATGACAGGGATAGGAAATACG.